The rows below give T cell receptor beta chains drawn from one sample of a study of CD8+ T cells in alopecia areata. The method was immunoSEQ multiplex PCR; TCRdb's version includes in-frame clones alone and lacks a portion of them. This table holds about 180,000 clones, around 64% found once. Here the sequenced sample was CD8+ T cells sorted from blood, taken at week 0. Source of these receptors: a human donor with alopecia areata. The CDR3 runs from the conserved cysteine through the conserved F or W. Each record gives: D gene, V gene, J gene, CDR3 DNA, CDR3 protein. The D gene is left open where the match is weak.

>.|TRBV29-1|TRBJ1-1
TGCAGCGTTGTAAGGAACACTGAAGCTTTCTTT
CSVVRNTEAFF
>.|TRBV30|TRBJ1-6
TGTGCCTGGACGTTGGAGGGGAACTCACCCCTCCACTTT
CAWTLEGNSPLHF
>.|TRBV6-5|TRBJ2-3
TGTGCCAGCAGTTACTCGAGAGATACGCAGTATTTT
CASSYSRDTQYF
>.|TRBV27|TRBJ1-1
TGTGCCAGCAGCACTTCTCGGTTGACTGAAGCTTTCTTT
CASSTSRLTEAFF
>.|TRBV14|TRBJ2-5
TGTGCCAGCAGCCAAGATTACGCAAGCCAAGAGACCCAGTACTTC
CASSQDYASQETQYF
>.|TRBV30|TRBJ1-1
TGTGCCTGGAGTGGGGCGGCTGAAGCTTTCTTT
CAWSGAAEAFF
>TRBD1|TRBV7-8|TRBJ2-5
TGTGCCAGCAGCTACACACGCGAGGGACAGGAGAGAGAGACCCAGTACTTC
CASSYTREGQERETQYF
>.|TRBV7-8|TRBJ2-3
TGTGCCAGCAGCTTAGCTGTCTCCAGGGGGACTACGACAGATACGCAGTATTTT
CASSLAVSRGTTTDTQYF
>.|TRBV27|TRBJ1-1
TGTGCCAGCACCAACATAGGGGTGAACACTGAAGCTTTCTTT
CASTNIGVNTEAFF
>TRBD1|TRBV4-1|TRBJ2-7
TGCGCCAGCAGCCCCCGGACAGGGTCGAACGAGCAGTACTTC
CASSPRTGSNEQYF